What follows are 19 T cell receptor beta chains derived from one specimen sequenced in a study of blood T cell repertoires in COVID-19. Sequencing was performed with immunoSEQ multiplex PCR; in TCRdb, only in-frame clones are kept and a portion is missing. The sample gives 150,000 or so clones, roughly 82% of which show up once; under 9% is in the top ten. Source material: peripheral blood. The origin of the receptors is a woman in her 40s with COVID-19, enrolled during active disease.

The V and J genes are TRBV7-2 and TRBJ2-3; D possibly corresponds to TRBD2 (6 bases). Trimming cost V 5 bases and J 6 bases, with 18 bases left between them. The germline V gene has CDR1 SGHTA and CDR2 FQGNSA. This CDR3 has 15 residues. In DNA, the CDR3 is TGTGCCAGCAGCCTACAGGCGGGGCGTGCGGATACGCAGTATTTT. It is translated as CASSLQAGRADTQYF.

The chain links TRBV30 to TRBJ2-2, with 11 bases identical to TRBD2. With V trimmed by 1 base and J by 2 bases, 6 bases remained unmatched. The CDR3 is made up of 17 amino acids. The germline V gene has CDR1 GTSNPN and CDR2 SVGIG (reference sequence). The CDR3 is CAWSGNSGGVNTGELFF. As DNA, the CDR3 is TGTGCCTGGAGTGGAAATAGCGGGGGGGTCAACACCGGGGAGCTGTTTTTT.

This chain links TRBV19 with TRBJ2-2; 9 positions match TRBD1. The CDR3 totals 17 residues. CDR1 is LNHDA and CDR2 is SQIVND in the germline V gene (reference sequence). Trimming removed 3 bases from V and 2 bases from J; junction bases left unmatched: 7. The CDR3 is CASSILRGQGNTGELFF. The CDR3 DNA is TGTGCCAGTAGTATCCTTCGGGGACAGGGTAACACCGGGGAGCTGTTTTTT.

This sequence joins TRBV28 and TRBJ2-7, with a possible D match to TRBD1 (5 bases). CDR1 and CDR2 (germline): MDHEN, SYDVKM. CDR3 length: 13 amino acids. Trimming left V 6 bases short and J 2 bases short, with 11 bases between. CDR3 residues: CASRHRGPYEQYF. CDR3 nucleotide sequence: TGTGCCAGCAGACATAGGGGTCCCTACGAGCAGTACTTC.

This clone was recorded only once. The genes are TRBV7-8 and TRBJ2-5; TRBD2 aligns across 9 bases. The germline CDR1 and CDR2 sequences are SGHVS and FQNEAQ. The CDR3 spans 15 residues. Trimming at V came to 1 base and at J to 4 bases, leaving 4 bases not matched to a gene. The CDR3 spells CASSLVAGGGETQYF. The CDR3 DNA reads TGTGCCAGCAGCTTAGTCGCGGGAGGGGGAGAGACCCAGTACTTC.

The chain has TRBV7-3 and TRBJ1-6; TRBD1 might be the D (5 bases). The germline V and J ends were trimmed by 3 bases and 10 bases, with 19 bases remaining between them. Germline V gene data show CDR1 as SGHTA and CDR2 as FQGTGA. CDR3 length equals 16 residues. CDR3 sequence reads: CASSFWGRGSGSPLHF. The CDR3 DNA follows: TGTGCCAGCAGCTTTTGGGGTAGGGGAAGTGGGTCACCCCTCCACTTT.

The chain uses TRBV7-8 and TRBJ1-6; weak D call: TRBD1 (5 bases). Trimming took 1 base from V and 7 from J, leaving 11 bases between them. This CDR3 comprises 15 residues. Germline CDR1 and CDR2: SGHVS and FQNEAQ. Here the CDR3 reads CASSLVQGINSPLHF. As DNA, the CDR3 is TGTGCCAGCAGCTTAGTGCAGGGAATAAATTCACCCCTCCACTTT.

The chain joins TRBV11-2 to TRBJ2-1, with 8 positions matching TRBD2. The CDR3 loop spans 15 amino acids. Unmatched junction bases numbered 8, after V lost 1 base and J lost 9 bases. The V gene's germline CDR1 is SGHAT and CDR2 FQNNGV. Here the CDR3 reads CASSLVVGGDGEQFF. In DNA, the CDR3 is TGTGCCAGCAGCTTAGTCGTCGGGGGGGACGGTGAGCAGTTCTTC.

J is TRBJ1-6 and V is TRBV7-2; 9 bases are a match to TRBD1. This CDR3 comprises 15 residues. CDR1 is SGHTA, CDR2 FQGNSA, per germline. V lost 4 bases to trimming and J lost 7 bases; unmatched junction nucleotides: 5. The CDR3 nucleotides read TGTGCCAGCAGCTCTTGGGACAGGGAAAATTCACCCCTCCACTTT. Amino acid sequence: CASSSWDRENSPLHF.

The J gene is TRBJ1-5, the V gene TRBV6-2 or TRBV6-3; 9 positions match TRBD1. Trimming at V came to 0 bases and at J to 6 bases, leaving 6 bases not matched to a gene. CDR1 is MNHEY, CDR2 SVGEGT, per germline. CDR3 length equals 16 residues. CDR3 sequence (DNA): TGTGCCAGCAGTTACTCTAAAGGACAGGGGAGTCAGCCCCAGCATTTT. Protein sequence: CASSYSKGQGSQPQHF.

This clone was detected only a few times. The rearrangement links TRBV6-5 to TRBJ2-3; 7 nucleotides line up with TRBD1. CDR1 and CDR2 from the germline V gene are MNHEY and SVGAGI. CDR3 length equals 15 residues. Unmatched junction bases numbered 7, after V lost 6 bases and J lost 1 base. For the CDR3, the DNA is TGTGCCAGCAGACACAGCGGACAGGGCACAGATACGCAGTATTTT. Amino acid sequence: CASRHSGQGTDTQYF.

This chain connects TRBV7-8 to TRBJ1-5, with D uncertain. The CDR3 covers 14 residues. V was cut by 2 bases and J by 1 base, with 6 bases left in between. Germline V gene sequence: CDR1 SGHVS, CDR2 FQNEAQ. CDR3 loop: CASSLRESNQPQHF. The CDR3 DNA follows: TGTGCCAGCAGCTTAAGAGAAAGCAATCAGCCCCAGCATTTT.

This chain connects TRBV19 to TRBJ2-2, with 7 bases aligning to TRBD2. Trimming cost V 6 bases and J 4 bases; bases outside gene matches: 5. From germline, CDR1 is LNHDA and CDR2 SQIVND (reference sequence). The CDR3 is made up of 14 amino acids. Here the CDR3 reads CASRGGGGTGELFF. In DNA, the CDR3 is TGTGCCAGTAGGGGTGGCGGGGGCACCGGGGAGCTGTTTTTT.

The genes are TRBV3-1 (or the pseudogene TRBV3-2) and TRBJ1-3; D call uncertain. In germline, CDR1 is LGHDT, CDR2 YNNKEL (reference sequence). The V end lost 0 bases, the J end lost 1 base, and 10 bases lay between the germline ends. The CDR3 has 16 amino acids. CDR3 loop: CASSQDQSVSGNTIYF. The CDR3 DNA follows: TGTGCCAGCAGCCAAGATCAGTCAGTGTCTGGAAACACCATATATTTT.

This chain uses TRBV11-2 with TRBJ2-1, with 14 bases matching TRBD2. Germline values: CDR1 SGHAT, CDR2 FQNNGV. The CDR3 loop spans 13 amino acids. Trimming at V came to 6 bases and at J to 8 bases, leaving 0 bases not matched to a gene. The CDR3 DNA reads as TGTGCCAGCAGGACTAGCGGGAGGGATGAGCAGTTCTTC. Its protein is CASRTSGRDEQFF.

J is TRBJ2-5 and V is TRBV6-5; no clear D. V was cut by 5 bases and J by 7 bases, with 14 bases left in between. Germline CDR1 reads MNHEY; CDR2 reads SVGAGI. The CDR3 has 13 amino acids. CDR3 sequence (DNA): TGTGCCAGCAGTCCTCAGACCCCGGGGACCCAGTACTTC. This gives the protein CASSPQTPGTQYF.

For this clone: Other DNA sequences in this sample translate to the same CDR3. This chain links TRBV18 with TRBJ2-1, with TRBD1 identical over 9 bases. Germline trimming cut 4 bases from V and 3 bases from J; bases unmatched to any gene: 4. This CDR3 comprises 15 residues. Germline V gene sequence: CDR1 KGHSH, CDR2 LQKENI. CDR3 protein: CASSRGQGGYNEQFF. The CDR3 nucleotides read TGTGCCAGCTCACGGGGACAGGGAGGCTACAATGAGCAGTTCTTC.

The chain uses TRBV11-1 and TRBJ2-1; TRBD2 agrees at 15 bases. J was trimmed by 8 bases and V by 5 bases; bases with no gene match: 4. The CDR3 length is 15 residues. From germline, CDR1 is SGHAT and CDR2 FQDESV (reference sequence). CDR3 nucleotide sequence: TGTGCCAGCAGCGAGGGACTAGCGGGGGGTTATGAGCAGTTCTTC. It codes for CASSEGLAGGYEQFF. Based on the CDR3 plus reference TRBV11-1 and TRBJ2-1, the full variable domain is EAEVAQSPRYKITEKSQAVAFWCDPISGHATLYWYRQILGQGPELLVQFQDESVVDDSQLPKDRFSAERLKGVDSTLKIQPAELGDSAMYLCASSEGLAGGYEQFFGPGTRLTVL.

This chain connects TRBV10-1 to TRBJ1-2, with D tentatively TRBD1 (5 bases). The germline V gene encodes CDR1 WNHNN and CDR2 SYGVQD (reference sequence). V lost 6 bases to trimming and J lost 3 bases, with 11 bases between them. The CDR3 consists of 13 residues. Here the CDR3 reads CASSRSGDYGYTF. The CDR3, as DNA: TGCGCCAGCAGCAGATCGGGGGACTATGGCTACACCTTC.